These 26 T cell receptor beta chains were all obtained from the same sample, sequenced in a study of OX40 agonist ivuxolimab in advanced cancers. Only in-frame clones appear in the TCRdb table, and some are missing; sequencing was by immunoSEQ multiplex PCR. This sample has about 59,000 clones, with about nine tenths found just once. Sequenced here: CD4+ or CD8+ T cells sorted from blood, sampled in a trial of the OX40 agonist ivuxolimab. These TCRs come from an adult with an advanced solid tumor such as melanoma, head and neck, liver or kidney cancer.

This clone was counted once. The V and J genes are TRBV28 and TRBJ1-2; D is unclear. With 5 bases removed from V and 8 bases from J, the gap between germline ends came to 15 bases. The length of the CDR3 is 13 residues. The germline V gene has CDR1 MDHEN and CDR2 SYDVKM. The CDR3 coding sequence is TGTGCCAGCAGTCTTATAGGGTTGCGCGGCTACACCTTC. Amino acids: CASSLIGLRGYTF.

V usage is TRBV10-3 and J usage is TRBJ2-6; weak D call: TRBD1 (5 bases). The V end was cut by 4 bases, the J end by 1 base, with 8 bases between. Germline CDR1 reads ENHRY; CDR2 reads SYGVKD. This CDR3 contains 15 residues. This CDR3 is CAISGQLSGANVLTF. DNA for the CDR3: TGTGCCATCAGTGGACAGCTATCTGGGGCCAACGTCCTGACTTTC.

In this sample, this clone turned up once. The chain links TRBV28 to TRBJ2-3; D ambiguous. V lost 6 bases and J 1 base, leaving 8 bases between the germline ends. CDR3 length: 13 residues. Germline V gene lookup returns CDR1 MDHEN and CDR2 SYDVKM. CDR3: CASSRGGTDTQYF. The CDR3 nucleotides are TGTGCCAGCAGCCGAGGAGGCACAGATACGCAGTATTTT.

This clone was found a few times. The V call is TRBV30, the J call TRBJ2-2, with a possible D match to TRBD2 (5 bases). The CDR3 length is 12 residues. Germline CDR1 reads GTSNPN; CDR2 reads SVGIG (reference sequence). Trimming took off 4 bases at V and 2 bases at J, with 5 bases between the two ends. CDR3 coding DNA: TGTGCCTGGACGGGAAACACCGGGGAGCTGTTTTTT. Encoded protein: CAWTGNTGELFF.

The rearrangement uses TRBV7-8 and TRBJ1-2; D is uncertain. The CDR3 has 16 residues. V lost 1 base and J lost 4, with 16 bases in between. The V gene's germline CDR1 is SGHVS and CDR2 FQNEAQ. The DNA for the CDR3 is TGTGCCAGCAGCTTAGAGTGGTTTGTCCCCGTCTATGGCTACACCTTC. This translates into CASSLEWFVPVYGYTF.

The CDR3 region is CASTLDLYEQYF. The CDR3 DNA follows: TGTGCCAGCACCCTAGACCTCTACGAGCAGTACTTC. The V call is TRBV7-9, the J call TRBJ2-7; D remains unclear. The V gene lost 7 bases and the J gene lost 3 bases, with 10 bases spanning the gap. This CDR3 is 12 amino acids long. Germline lookup yields CDR1 SEHNR and CDR2 FQNEAQ (reference sequence). Full variable domain (remainder filled in from reference TRBV7-9 and TRBJ2-7): DTGVSQNPRHKITKRGQNVTFRCDPISEHNRLYWYRQTLGQGPEFLTYFQNEAQLEKSRLLSDRFSAERPKGSFSTLEIQRTEQGDSAMYLCASTLDLYEQYFGPGTRLTVT.

The chain links TRBV9 to TRBJ1-2; 7 bases fit TRBD1. V lost 3 bases and J lost 6; bases outside the gene matches: 11. Germline CDR1 reads SGDLS; CDR2 reads YYNGEE. The CDR3 loop spans 15 amino acids. This CDR3 reads CASSERVTGLNGYTF. For the CDR3, the DNA is TGTGCCAGCAGCGAGCGGGTGACAGGGTTAAATGGCTACACCTTC.

The V gene is TRBV18, the J gene TRBJ2-2; 7 bases line up with TRBD1. The length of the CDR3 is 14 residues. Trimming cost V 4 bases and J 4 bases; bases outside gene matches: 3. Germline loops: CDR1 KGHSH, CDR2 LQKENI. CDR3 sequence (DNA): TGTGCCAGCTCACGGGGACAGAGCACCGGGGAGCTGTTTTTT. It translates to CASSRGQSTGELFF.

The chain carries TRBV7-2 and TRBJ1-1, with 9 bases lining up with TRBD1. The CDR3 has 14 residues. Germline V gene lookup returns CDR1 SGHTA and CDR2 FQGNSA. Losses at the gene ends were 0 bases for V and 8 bases for J; bases not matched to a gene: 4. The CDR3 region has the DNA TGTGCCAGCAGCTTAGCGTTGGGACAGGGAGAAGCTTTCTTT. Its translation is CASSLALGQGEAFF.

V is TRBV6-1 and J is TRBJ2-3, with 9 bases fitting TRBD2. V trimming: 3 bases; J trimming: 3 bases; junction bases outside the gene matches: 4. The CDR3 runs to 15 residues. Germline assignment: CDR1 MNHNS and CDR2 SASEGT. CDR3 coding DNA: TGTGCCAGCAGTGAGCGGGGGGGCCGTACAGATACGCAGTATTTT. Residues: CASSERGGRTDTQYF.

The V gene is TRBV28, the J gene TRBJ2-5; 7 positions agree with TRBD2. V gave up 6 bases and J gave up 2 bases; unmatched junction bases: 3. The CDR3 loop spans 13 amino acids. CDR1 and CDR2 (germline): MDHEN, SYDVKM. CDR3 residues: CASRLASQETQYF. CDR3 bases: TGTGCCAGCAGACTAGCGAGTCAAGAGACCCAGTACTTC.

The rearrangement links TRBV18 to TRBJ2-3; unclear D gene. Germline V gene data show CDR1 as KGHSH and CDR2 as LQKENI. V lost 6 bases and J lost 4, with 14 bases in between. This CDR3 region has 14 residues. In nucleotides, the CDR3 is TGTGCCAGCTCTGGTTCACGGGCTTCAGATACGCAGTATTTT. This encodes CASSGSRASDTQYF.

This clone was seen only once. The gene calls are TRBV27 and TRBJ1-1; D is perhaps TRBD1 (6 bases). Trimming took off 3 bases at V and 0 bases at J, with 14 bases between the two ends. Germline V gives CDR1 MNHEY, CDR2 SMNVEV (reference sequence). This CDR3 contains 16 residues. The DNA for the CDR3 is TGTGCCAGCAGTTTCCACGGGGGGGGCCTGAACACTGAAGCTTTCTTT. It yields the protein CASSFHGGGLNTEAFF.

The table lists this clone with a few counts. The chain couples TRBV6-5 to TRBJ1-2; D unclear. V lost 9 bases, J lost 0 bases, and 8 bases lay in between. The germline V gene encodes CDR1 MNHEY and CDR2 SVGAGI. This CDR3 has 12 amino acids. The CDR3 protein is CASAPSNYGYTF. CDR3 coding DNA: TGTGCCAGTGCCCCCTCTAACTATGGCTACACCTTC.

This chain connects TRBV5-5 to TRBJ2-3; 7 bases match TRBD1. With 3 bases clipped from V and 1 base from J, the junction kept 5 bases outside the gene matches. This CDR3 spans 15 amino acids. Germline values: CDR1 SGHKS, CDR2 YYEKEE (reference sequence). CDR3 residues: CASSSTGFGTDTQYF. In DNA, the CDR3 is TGTGCCAGCAGCTCGACAGGGTTCGGCACAGATACGCAGTATTTT.

The chain couples TRBV7-2 to TRBJ1-2; the match to TRBD1 covers 7 bases. This CDR3 is built from 16 residues. V shed 0 bases, J shed 4 bases, and the junction held 8 bases outside the gene matches. CDR1 and CDR2 from the germline V gene are SGHTA and FQGNSA. The CDR3 region is CASSLARGFSVYGYTF. Here the CDR3 DNA reads TGTGCCAGCAGCTTAGCCAGGGGGTTCTCTGTCTATGGCTACACCTTC.

This chain links TRBV11-3 with TRBJ2-7, with D perhaps given as TRBD1 or TRBD2 (6 bases each). CDR3 length: 13 residues. The germline V gene has CDR1 SGHNT and CDR2 YENEEA. V lost 0 bases and J 7 bases, leaving 10 bases between the germline ends. CDR3: CASSLEGAGEQYF. CDR3 nucleotide sequence: TGTGCCAGCAGCTTAGAGGGGGCGGGAGAGCAGTACTTC.

This sequence joins TRBV2 and TRBJ1-1; a weak D match, TRBD1 (6 bases). CDR1 and CDR2 (germline): SNHLY, FYNNEI. The CDR3 is 14 amino acids. The V gene lost 7 bases and the J gene lost 1 base, with 13 bases spanning the gap. The CDR3 coding sequence is TGTGCCAGCACCTCAGGGGCCCCGAACACTGAAGCTTTCTTT. This gives the protein CASTSGAPNTEAFF.

The chain recombines TRBV9 with TRBJ1-4, with TRBD1 as a possible D gene (6 bases). CDR1 is SGDLS, CDR2 YYNGEE, per germline. There are 15 residues in the CDR3. Trimming stripped 6 bases from V and 0 bases from J, with 12 bases between. CDR3 sequence (DNA): TGTGCCAGCACCGCGGGGGGCACAACTAATGAAAAACTGTTTTTT. It is translated as CASTAGGTTNEKLFF.

In DNA, the CDR3 is TGTGCCAGCAGCTTAGCTGGCACCAGAACGGGCGGGGAGCTGTTTTTT. It codes for CASSLAGTRTGGELFF. The chain recombines TRBV7-6 with TRBJ2-2; D ambiguous. Deletions cut 0 bases from V and 7 bases from J, with 15 bases between. Germline CDR1 is SGHVS and CDR2 is FNYEAQ. This CDR3 has 16 residues.

V is TRBV27 and J is TRBJ2-1; 7 bases align to TRBD1. CDR3 size: 15 residues. V was clipped by 5 bases and J by 2 bases; unmatched bases: 6. Germline lookup yields CDR1 MNHEY and CDR2 SMNVEV (reference sequence). Here the CDR3 DNA reads TGTGCCAGCAGTACCGACAGGGCCCCCTACAATGAGCAGTTCTTC. Amino acids: CASSTDRAPYNEQFF.

The V gene is TRBV5-6, the J gene TRBJ1-5; D remains ambiguous. The CDR3 runs to 13 residues. Trimming left V 0 bases short and J 2 bases short, with 3 bases between. Germline V gene sequence: CDR1 SGHDT, CDR2 YYEEEE. The CDR3 DNA reads TGTGCCAGCAGCTTGGGGCGCAATCAGCCCCAGCATTTT. Protein product: CASSLGRNQPQHF.

This chain joins TRBV19 and TRBJ2-6; D is perhaps TRBD1 (5 bases). CDR1 and CDR2 from the germline V gene are LNHDA and SQIVND (reference sequence). The CDR3 contains 14 residues. Trimming cost V 9 bases and J 4 bases, with 13 bases left between them. Here the CDR3 DNA reads TGTGCCAGCTTCCAGGGTGGAGGGGCCAACGTCCTGACTTTC. It is translated as CASFQGGGANVLTF.

The CDR3 spells CASSPTGAANYGYTF. The DNA for the CDR3 is TGTGCCAGCAGTCCCACAGGGGCCGCAAACTATGGCTACACCTTC. V usage is TRBV7-9 and J usage is TRBJ1-2; 7 nucleotides line up with TRBD1. This CDR3 has 15 amino acids. Trimming at V came to 6 bases and at J to 2 bases, leaving 9 bases not matched to a gene. Germline V gives CDR1 SEHNR, CDR2 FQNEAQ (reference sequence).

The chain carries TRBV18 and TRBJ2-1; D uncertain. The V and J ends lost 5 bases and 5 bases respectively, with 10 bases between them. The germline CDR1 and CDR2 sequences are KGHSH and LQKENI. This CDR3 is 13 amino acids long. CDR3 sequence reads: CASSYQEHNEQFF. CDR3 nucleotides: TGTGCCAGCTCATACCAGGAACACAATGAGCAGTTCTTC.

In its sample, this clone was seen once. This chain joins TRBV4-3 and TRBJ1-5; D is uncertain. Between the trimmed V and J ends, which lost 1 base and 4 bases, there was a span of 11 bases. The germline V gene has CDR1 LGHNA and CDR2 YSLEER. This CDR3 has 15 amino acids. CDR3: CASSQVLGVNQPQHF. The CDR3 DNA follows: TGCGCCAGCAGCCAAGTCCTCGGGGTAAATCAGCCCCAGCATTTT.